This TCR beta chain was found in a study of blood T cell repertoires in COVID-19. Sequenced by immunoSEQ multiplex PCR; TCRdb stores in-frame clones only, minus some. This sample yields some 250,000 clones, of which approximately 91% are seen a single time; 0.7% to 0.85% belongs to the top ten. CDR1 is LNHNV, CDR2 YYDKDF, per germline (reference sequence). CDR3 length: 14 amino acids. Trimming cost V 1 base and J 6 bases, with 13 bases left between them. The chain couples TRBV15 to TRBJ2-7, with D perhaps matching TRBD2 (6 bases). This clonotype was obtained from a woman aged 25-40 years with acute or convalescent COVID-19. Source material: peripheral blood. The CDR3 sequence is CATSRGGLLGEQYF. CDR3 sequence (DNA): TGTGCCACCAGCAGAGGGGGACTGCTGGGCGAGCAGTACTTC.